The clone carrying this T cell receptor (beta chain) showed up just a few times. The antigen remains unidentified. Investigators reverse transcribed all isolated RNA, so they sequenced expressed TCRB transcripts. Sequenced by immunoSEQ multiplex PCR; TCRdb stores in-frame clones only, minus some. This table has about 40,000 clones, approximately 50% appearing once. The CDR3 runs to 14 residues. Germline values: CDR1 SGHRS, CDR2 YFSETQ. V gave up 4 bases and J gave up 0 bases, with 10 bases separating them. The entry originates in a study of beta chain features in type 1 diabetes. General study findings and limits: Shorter templates might be favored by PCR, and equally so in patients and in controls.

This receptor was taken from a woman under 30 in good health. The chain employs TRBV5-1 and TRBJ1-1, with a weak D call TRBD1 (6 bases). Sequences were obtained from central memory CD4+ T cells from blood. CDR3 loop: CASSREGVNTEAFF. The CDR3 nucleotides are TGCGCCAGCAGCCGTGAGGGGGTGAACACTGAAGCTTTCTTT. Combining the CDR3 with reference TRBV5-1 and TRBJ1-1 gives the whole variable domain KAGVTQTPRYLIKTRGQQVTLSCSPISGHRSVSWYQQTPGQGLQFLFEYFSETQRNKGNFPGRFSGRQFSNSRSEMNVSTLELGDSALYLCASSREGVNTEAFFGQGTRLTVV.